One and the same sample provided the 13 T cell receptor beta chains below, sequenced in a study of cytomegalovirus exposure and HLA in healthy donors. The PCR was carried out with 60 Vbeta primers and 13 Jbeta primers. The assay was immunoSEQ multiplex PCR, and TCRdb's table has in-frame clones only and misses some. The table includes 90,000 or so clones, just under 75% detected once. The material sequenced was PBMCs. The origin of the receptors is a man aged 60 to 69 in good health and CMV-seronegative.

The chain links TRBV2 to TRBJ1-1; D is undetermined. Trimming removed 6 bases at V and 3 bases at J, with 23 bases between. Looked up from germline, CDR1 is SNHLY and CDR2 is FYNNEI. CDR3 size: 17 residues. CDR3 sequence reads: CASRPVLGFGEDTEAFF. DNA for the CDR3: TGTGCCAGCAGACCCGTGCTCGGTTTTGGGGAGGACACTGAAGCTTTCTTT.

Written as DNA, the CDR3 is TGTGCCAGCAGTTTCCCCGACTCCCCGGATGAGCAGTTCTTC. As protein: CASSFPDSPDEQFF. The V and J genes are TRBV6-7 and TRBJ2-1; no reliable D call. TRBV6-7 is recorded as an ORF, its role being uncertain. This CDR3 is built from 14 residues. Trimming cost V 4 bases and J 8 bases, with 15 bases left between them.

On this clone: The junction and the germline gene differ at one end; a read error may be behind it. The chain joins TRBV7-9 to TRBJ2-7; D gene uncertain. The CDR3 loop spans 14 amino acids. The germline gives CDR1 SEHNR, CDR2 FQNEAQ (reference sequence). CDR3: CSSSLGPTTYEQYF. The CDR3 region has the DNA TGTTCCAGCAGCTTGGGTCCCACTACCTACGAGCAGTACTTC.

The genes are TRBV6-6 and TRBJ2-1; D is possibly TRBD2 (6 bases). The length of the CDR3 is 14 residues. V lost 2 bases, J lost 5 bases, and 10 bases lay in between. Per germline, CDR1 MNHNY and CDR2 SVGAGI (reference sequence). The CDR3 reads CASSYVTSHNEQFF. In DNA, the CDR3 is TGTGCCAGCAGTTACGTCACTAGCCACAATGAGCAGTTCTTC.

CDR3 DNA: TGTGCCAGTAGGCGGAGCGGGGCAAAAGAGACCCAGTACTTC. Translating it yields CASRRSGAKETQYF. The chain is built from TRBV19 and TRBJ2-5; 7 positions agree with TRBD2. CDR3 length: 14 amino acids. Germline CDR1 and CDR2: LNHDA and SQIVND (reference sequence). V trimming: 6 bases; J trimming: 3 bases; junction bases outside the gene matches: 7.

The V gene is TRBV6-4, the J gene TRBJ1-1; no clear D. V lost 6 bases to trimming and J lost 6 bases, with 8 bases between them. This CDR3 has 11 residues. CDR1 and CDR2 (germline): MRHNA, SNTAGT. The CDR3 bases are TGTGCCAGCAGCAACGGGGCTGAAGCTTTCTTT. Its protein product is CASSNGAEAFF.

This chain joins TRBV6-1 and TRBJ2-7; 7 bases map to TRBD1. Germline CDR1 and CDR2: MNHNS and SASEGT. Losses at the gene ends were 6 bases for V and 2 bases for J; bases not matched to a gene: 10. CDR3 length equals 15 residues. Written as DNA, the CDR3 is TGTGCCAGCAGACAGATTACGACAGGGACCTACGAGCAGTACTTC. Its protein product is CASRQITTGTYEQYF.

To note about this clone: An end of the junction does not agree with germline; a read error may underlie this. The rearrangement joins TRBV7-9 to TRBJ2-7, with no clear D. This CDR3 has 13 residues. Germline V gives CDR1 SEHNR, CDR2 FQNEAQ (reference sequence). This chain's CDR3 is CSSSSPSAYEQYF. In DNA form, the CDR3 reads TGTTCCAGCAGCTCCCCCTCCGCCTACGAGCAGTACTTC. The full variable domain, rest sourced from reference TRBV7-9 and TRBJ2-7, is DTGVSQNPRHKITKRGQNVTFRCDPISEHNRLYWYRQTLGQGPEFLTYFQNEAQLEKSRLLSDRFSAERPKGSFSTLEIQRTEQGDSAMYLCSSSSPSAYEQYFGPGTRLTVT.

This chain's CDR3 is CASSERDRGQGGYTF. The CDR3 region has the DNA TGTGCCAGCAGTGAGAGGGACAGGGGGCAAGGTGGCTACACCTTC. The V gene is TRBV25-1, the J gene TRBJ1-2; the match to TRBD1 covers 12 bases. The CDR3 runs 15 residues. The V gene end was trimmed by 3 bases and the J gene end by 7 bases; junction bases not matched to a gene: 6. Germline V CDR1 and CDR2: MGHDK, SYGVNS.

The CDR3 nucleotides are TGTGCCATCAGTAGACAGAATAATGAAGCTTTCTTT. As protein: CAISRQNNEAFF. This chain links TRBV10-3 with TRBJ1-1, with a weak D call TRBD1 (5 bases). The CDR3 contains 12 residues. The V end lost 5 bases, the J end lost 7 bases, and 11 bases lay between the germline ends. Germline V gene lookup returns CDR1 ENHRY and CDR2 SYGVKD.

The chain has TRBV30 and TRBJ1-1; a weak D match, TRBD1 (5 bases). The CDR3 is 11 residues long. V was pared by 0 bases and J by 11 bases, with 10 bases between. Germline V gene lookup returns CDR1 GTSNPN and CDR2 SVGIG (reference sequence). The CDR3 sequence: CAWSVREGAFF. In DNA, the CDR3 is TGTGCCTGGAGTGTTAGGGAGGGGGCTTTCTTT.

V and J are TRBV2 and TRBJ2-3; possibly TRBD2 for D (6 bases). The CDR3 spans 15 residues. Trimming shortened V by 4 bases and J by 6 bases, and 17 bases separated the two germline ends. Germline V gives CDR1 SNHLY, CDR2 FYNNEI. CDR3 sequence: CASSGRRGGTDTQYF. The DNA of the CDR3 is TGTGCCAGCAGTGGGCGACGGGGCGGGACGGATACGCAGTATTTT.

This chain links TRBV10-3 with TRBJ1-6, with 8 bases that match TRBD1. V lost 2 bases to trimming and J lost 7 bases; unmatched junction nucleotides: 4. Per the germline V gene, CDR1 is ENHRY and CDR2 is SYGVKD. This CDR3 spans 15 amino acids. As DNA, the CDR3 is TGTGCCATCAGTGAGGGGACAGGCCCAAATTCACCCCTCCACTTT. It is translated as CAISEGTGPNSPLHF.